This entry lists 28 T cell receptor beta chains sequenced from one sample in a study of blood T cell repertoires in COVID-19. The method was immunoSEQ multiplex PCR; TCRdb's version includes in-frame clones alone and lacks a portion of them. The repertoire consists of 90,000 or so clones, with 72% occurring once and the leading ten covering around 25%. The material sequenced was peripheral blood. These receptors originate from a woman aged 55-69 years in a cohort sampled during active or convalescent COVID-19.

The V call is TRBV11-2, the J call TRBJ2-1, with 7 positions matching TRBD2. V dropped 4 bases and J dropped 10; count of bases not matched to a gene: 13. There are 15 residues in the CDR3. Germline CDR1 reads SGHAT; CDR2 reads FQNNGV. Written as DNA, the CDR3 is TGTGCCAGCAGCTCCCCGGGAGGTCTAGCCGGAGAGCAGTTCTTC. Protein sequence: CASSSPGGLAGEQFF.

This chain uses TRBV24-1 with TRBJ2-2, with D perhaps TRBD2 (7 bases). Germline CDR1 KGHDR, CDR2 SFDVKD. The V end was cut by 5 bases, the J end by 3 bases, with 9 bases between. CDR3 length: 14 amino acids. The CDR3 loop is CATSAGGYTGELFF. In DNA form, the CDR3 reads TGTGCCACCAGTGCGGGGGGCTACACCGGGGAGCTGTTTTTT.

In DNA, the CDR3 is TGTGCCAGCAGCGAAAGACTAGCCGGGCAGGGCTCAGGGGAGACCCAGTACTTC. Protein: CASSERLAGQGSGETQYF. V and J are TRBV11-2 and TRBJ2-5; 7 bases match TRBD2. The CDR3 loop spans 18 amino acids. The V segment lost 5 bases and the J segment 5 bases; nucleotides outside the gene matches: 20. CDR1 is SGHAT and CDR2 is FQNNGV in the germline V gene.

The chain recombines TRBV19 with TRBJ2-3; D gene uncertain. Germline V gives CDR1 LNHDA, CDR2 SQIVND (reference sequence). Trimming took 3 bases from V and 3 from J, leaving 10 bases between them. The CDR3 has 14 residues. The DNA for the CDR3 is TGTGCCAGTAGTATTGGGCCTGGGACAGATACGCAGTATTTT. The encoded protein is CASSIGPGTDTQYF.

The J gene is TRBJ1-5, the V gene TRBV2, with D uncertain. The germline V and J ends were trimmed by 8 bases and 6 bases, with 17 bases remaining between them. The germline gives CDR1 SNHLY, CDR2 FYNNEI. The CDR3 consists of 14 residues. The chain's CDR3 is CASLNVAGLQPQHF. CDR3 nucleotides: TGTGCCAGCCTAAATGTGGCAGGTCTTCAGCCCCAGCATTTT. Full variable domain (remainder filled in from reference TRBV2 and TRBJ1-5): EPEVTQTPSHQVTQMGQEVILRCVPISNHLYFYWYRQILGQKVEFLVSFYNNEISEKSEIFDDQFSVERPDGSNFTLKIRSTKLEDSAMYFCASLNVAGLQPQHFGDGTRLSIL.

The chain is built from TRBV28 and TRBJ1-1; 8 nucleotides match TRBD1. After removal of 6 bases from V and 3 bases from J, the junction contained 6 bases not matched to a gene. CDR1 is MDHEN, CDR2 SYDVKM, per germline. The CDR3 is 14 residues long. The DNA for the CDR3 is TGTGCCAGCAGGTGGACAGGGAGGGACACTGAAGCTTTCTTT. It specifies CASRWTGRDTEAFF.

The gene calls are TRBV28 and TRBJ1-5; D not resolved. From germline, CDR1 is MDHEN and CDR2 SYDVKM. This CDR3 is 15 amino acids long. The V end was cut by 3 bases, the J end by 0 bases, with 9 bases between. The CDR3 sequence is CASSLRSFSNQPQHF. The CDR3 DNA sequence: TGTGCCAGCAGTTTGAGGTCCTTTAGCAATCAGCCCCAGCATTTT. The full variable domain, rest sourced from reference TRBV28 and TRBJ1-5, is DVKVTQSSRYLVKRTGEKVFLECVQDMDHENMFWYRQDPGLGLRLIYFSYDVKMKEKGDIPEGYSVSREKKERFSLILESASTNQTSMYLCASSLRSFSNQPQHFGDGTRLSIL.

This chain connects TRBV5-1 to TRBJ2-3; 8 nucleotides agree with TRBD2. This CDR3 region has 17 residues. The germline V gene encodes CDR1 SGHRS and CDR2 YFSETQ. J was trimmed by 0 bases and V by 3 bases; bases with no gene match: 9. Here the CDR3 reads CASSSLGLAASTDTQYF. The CDR3 coding sequence is TGCGCCAGCAGCTCCCTAGGACTAGCAGCTAGCACAGATACGCAGTATTTT.

This chain connects TRBV7-8 to TRBJ2-7; 9 bases are a match to TRBD2. CDR3 length equals 15 residues. Germline V gene sequence: CDR1 SGHVS, CDR2 FQNEAQ. V lost 5 bases and J lost 6; bases outside the gene matches: 11. The CDR3 region is CASSPEWRGGLEQYF. The CDR3 region has the DNA TGTGCCAGCAGCCCCGAGTGGCGGGGGGGCCTCGAGCAGTACTTC. The full variable domain, completed using reference TRBV7-8 and TRBJ2-7, is GAGVSQSPRYKVAKRGQDVALRCDPISGHVSLFWYQQALGQGPEFLTYFQNEAQLDKSGLPSDRFFAERPEGSVSTLKIQRTQQEDSAVYLCASSPEWRGGLEQYFGPGTRLTVT.

V and J are TRBV6-5 and TRBJ1-3, with a weak D call TRBD1 (5 bases). The V and J ends lost 6 bases and 1 base respectively, with 10 bases between them. The germline V gene has CDR1 MNHEY and CDR2 SVGAGI. This CDR3 is built from 14 residues. This CDR3 reads CASSRGGSGNTIYF. CDR3 bases: TGTGCCAGCAGCCGCGGGGGTTCTGGAAACACCATATATTTT.

The chain uses TRBV11-2 and TRBJ2-7; D is unclear. V shed 0 bases and J shed 3 bases, with 6 bases lying between them. Germline CDR1 reads SGHAT; CDR2 reads FQNNGV. This CDR3 has 13 amino acids. DNA for the CDR3: TGTGCCAGCAGCTTAGATGTCGGCTACGAGCAGTACTTC. Its protein is CASSLDVGYEQYF.

The gene calls are TRBV5-5 and TRBJ2-7; D is possibly TRBD1 (5 bases). In germline, CDR1 is SGHKS, CDR2 YYEKEE (reference sequence). CDR3 size: 13 residues. Between the trimmed V and J ends, which lost 0 bases and 6 bases, there was a span of 10 bases. For the CDR3, the DNA is TGTGCCAGCAGCTTGGTTAGGGGTGGCGAGCAGTACTTC. This codes for CASSLVRGGEQYF.

The chain is built from TRBV5-4 and TRBJ1-1; D is uncertain. V dropped 2 bases and J dropped 1 base, with 12 bases sitting between them. This CDR3 is built from 15 residues. Looked up from germline, CDR1 is SGHNT and CDR2 is YYREEE (reference sequence). CDR3 residues: CASSFELRGNTEAFF. CDR3 DNA sequence: TGTGCCAGCAGCTTTGAATTACGGGGGAACACTGAAGCTTTCTTT.

This clone showed up just once. The rearrangement links TRBV29-1 to TRBJ2-7; unclear D gene. Germline CDR1 SQVTM, CDR2 ANQGSEA. The germline V and J ends were trimmed by 7 bases and 0 bases, with 13 bases remaining between them. The CDR3 runs to 13 residues. Here the CDR3 reads CSALPQNSYEQYF. Here the CDR3 DNA reads TGCAGCGCCCTACCACAGAACTCCTACGAGCAGTACTTC.

This clone was counted a single time. The chain has TRBV6-2 or TRBV6-3 and TRBJ2-1, with 9 bases that match TRBD1. Germline CDR1 and CDR2: MNHEY and SVGEGT. The CDR3 extends over 15 amino acids. After removal of 6 bases from V and 2 bases from J, the junction contained 5 bases not matched to a gene. This CDR3 reads CASSDGTGTYNEQFF. The CDR3 nucleotides read TGTGCCAGCAGCGACGGGACAGGGACCTACAATGAGCAGTTCTTC.

The J gene is TRBJ1-6, the V gene TRBV4-3; D is ambiguous. The CDR3 has 15 amino acids. V was shortened by 2 bases and J by 8 bases, with 13 bases between the two germline ends. Germline V CDR1 and CDR2: LGHNA, YSLEER. This CDR3 is CASSQREGHYSPLHF. The CDR3 region has the DNA TGCGCCAGCAGCCAAAGGGAGGGCCATTATTCACCCCTCCACTTT.

This clone occurred a few times. The chain couples TRBV7-6 to TRBJ2-7; 11 positions agree with TRBD1. This CDR3 has 14 amino acids. Trimming at V came to 5 bases and at J to 3 bases, leaving 3 bases not matched to a gene. Germline-derived CDR1 and CDR2 are SGHVS and FNYEAQ. The DNA of the CDR3 is TGTGCCAGCAGCGCCGGGACAGGGGGCTACGAGCAGTACTTC. Encoded protein: CASSAGTGGYEQYF.

This clone was seen once. V is TRBV27 and J is TRBJ1-5; possible D gene TRBD1, 5 bases. There are 15 residues in the CDR3. The V end lost 5 bases, the J end lost 0 bases, and 11 bases lay between the germline ends. Per the germline V gene, CDR1 is MNHEY and CDR2 is SMNVEV (reference sequence). The DNA for the CDR3 is TGTGCCAGCAGTCGGAACGGGGGTAGCAATCAGCCCCAGCATTTT. Protein sequence: CASSRNGGSNQPQHF.

This clone was seen a handful of times. This chain joins TRBV5-1 and TRBJ2-2; 9 positions agree with TRBD1. Looked up from germline, CDR1 is SGHRS and CDR2 is YFSETQ. V was clipped by 2 bases and J by 6 bases; unmatched bases: 8. The CDR3 is 16 residues long. The chain's CDR3 is CASSFPTGGLAGELFF. As DNA, the CDR3 is TGCGCCAGCAGCTTCCCGACAGGGGGTCTAGCCGGGGAGCTGTTTTTT.

The chain joins TRBV9 to TRBJ2-2, with D possibly matching TRBD2 (5 bases). V lost 1 base and J lost 1, with 11 bases in between. The germline CDR1 and CDR2 sequences are SGDLS and YYNGEE. This CDR3 spans 16 amino acids. In DNA, the CDR3 is TGTGCCAGCAGCGTATCTTCTAGCCAGAACACCGGGGAGCTGTTTTTT. Translating gives CASSVSSSQNTGELFF.

The chain uses TRBV10-3 and TRBJ2-3; D unclear. Per the germline V gene, CDR1 is ENHRY and CDR2 is SYGVKD. Trimming removed 4 bases from V and 3 bases from J, with 5 bases in between. This CDR3 is built from 12 residues. The CDR3 nucleotides read TGTGCCATCAGTGGGAGTACAGATACGCAGTATTTT. Translation gives CAISGSTDTQYF.

DNA for the CDR3: TGTGCCAGTAGTCCCCGGCGAGCGGGGGGGTTTCAAGAGACCCAGTACTTC. This translates into CASSPRRAGGFQETQYF. This rearrangement joins TRBV19 to TRBJ2-5; 10 nucleotides agree with TRBD2. This CDR3 contains 17 residues. Germline V lookup: CDR1 LNHDA, CDR2 SQIVND (reference sequence). V was clipped by 5 bases and J by 2 bases; unmatched bases: 11.

The CDR3 spells CASSSSGTIGTQYF. CDR3 sequence (DNA): TGTGCCAGCAGCTCATCCGGGACTATAGGGACCCAGTACTTC. The chain couples TRBV5-4 to TRBJ2-5, with TRBD2 identical over 7 bases. V lost 3 bases to trimming and J lost 7 bases; unmatched junction nucleotides: 9. The CDR3 length is 14 residues. CDR1 and CDR2 (germline): SGHNT, YYREEE (reference sequence).

The chain has TRBV5-1 and TRBJ1-1, with a possible D match to TRBD1 (5 bases). Germline loops: CDR1 SGHRS, CDR2 YFSETQ. V was clipped by 0 bases and J by 4 bases, with 10 bases between them. CDR3 size: 14 residues. In nucleotides, the CDR3 is TGCGCCAGCAGCTTGGATATGGGGGGCACTGAAGCTTTCTTT. Encoded protein: CASSLDMGGTEAFF.

The rearrangement joins TRBV19 to TRBJ2-3, with 10 nucleotides matching TRBD2. This CDR3 is built from 17 residues. Germline CDR1 reads LNHDA; CDR2 reads SQIVND (reference sequence). V shed 3 bases and J 0 bases; nucleotides not matched to a gene: 6. CDR3 nucleotide sequence: TGTGCCAGTAGTATCGCTAGCGGGGGCGCTAGCACAGATACGCAGTATTTT. Protein product: CASSIASGGASTDTQYF.

The genes are TRBV15 and TRBJ2-1; 9 nucleotides agree with TRBD1. V was pared by 5 bases and J by 4 bases, with 3 bases of the junction left unmatched. Germline V CDR1 and CDR2: LNHNV, YYDKDF (reference sequence). The length of the CDR3 is 14 residues. CDR3 coding DNA: TGTGCCACCAGCGGACAGGGGACGTACAATGAGCAGTTCTTC. Its protein is CATSGQGTYNEQFF.

This clone appeared a single time. The CDR3 DNA sequence: TGTGCCAGCAGTCAACAGCGCAATCAGCCCCAGCATTTT. Protein: CASSQQRNQPQHF. V usage is TRBV27 and J usage is TRBJ1-5; D unclear. V lost 5 bases and J 2 bases, leaving 7 bases between the germline ends. Germline lookup yields CDR1 MNHEY and CDR2 SMNVEV (reference sequence). The CDR3 spans 13 residues.

The chain combines TRBV7-9 with TRBJ1-6; 7 bases match TRBD1. The length of the CDR3 is 16 residues. The V gene end was trimmed by 1 base and the J gene end by 5 bases; junction bases not matched to a gene: 5. Germline lookup yields CDR1 SEHNR and CDR2 FQNEAQ (reference sequence). CDR3 bases: TGTGCCAGCAGCTTAGGGGTGACAGGGAATAATTCACCCCTCCACTTT. It encodes CASSLGVTGNNSPLHF.